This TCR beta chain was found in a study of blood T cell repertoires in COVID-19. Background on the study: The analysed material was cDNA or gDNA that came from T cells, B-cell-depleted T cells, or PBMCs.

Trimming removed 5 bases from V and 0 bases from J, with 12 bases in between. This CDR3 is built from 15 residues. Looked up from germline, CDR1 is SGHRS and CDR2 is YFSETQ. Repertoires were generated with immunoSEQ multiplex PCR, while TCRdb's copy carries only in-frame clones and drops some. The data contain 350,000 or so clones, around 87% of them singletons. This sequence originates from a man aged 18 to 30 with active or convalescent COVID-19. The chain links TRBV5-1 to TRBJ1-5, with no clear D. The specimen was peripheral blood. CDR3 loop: CASSLEGYSNQPQHF. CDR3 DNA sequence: TGCGCCAGCAGTTTAGAGGGATATAGCAATCAGCCCCAGCATTTT.